The 17 T cell receptor beta chains reported below all come from one sample, sequenced in a study of blood T cells in healthy people across ages. A sample-barcoded 5' primer and a J-beta primer mix were used in a second PCR of roughly 6 to 11 cycles. MiXCR, applied by TCRdb to the 5' RACE reads, yields one record per CDR3 protein. This sample has 890,000 or so distinct CDR3 sequences, with roughly 60% found just once. Sequenced input: blood. The origin of the receptors is a man aged 25-45 years in good health.

The chain is built from TRBV6-5 and TRBJ1-1; D might be TRBD1 (6 bases). V was trimmed by 5 bases and J by 0 bases, leaving 13 bases between them. CDR1 is MNHEY and CDR2 is SVGAGI in the germline V gene. This CDR3 comprises 15 residues. CDR3 sequence reads: CASSPLGGMNTEAFF. The CDR3 region has the DNA TGTGCCAGCAGTCCACTCGGGGGCATGAACACTGAAGCTTTCTTT.

This chain links TRBV15 with TRBJ2-4, with D unresolved. Germline-derived CDR1 and CDR2 are LNHNV and YYDKDF (reference sequence). There are 15 residues in the CDR3. Trimming took off 0 bases at V and 7 bases at J, with 13 bases between the two ends. The CDR3 bases are TGTGCCACCAGCAGAGATCCCCAAACTGGTAACATTCAGTACTTC. Translated, it gives CATSRDPQTGNIQYF.

This chain uses TRBV6-6 with TRBJ2-5; 11 bases are shared with TRBD2. This CDR3 region has 16 residues. CDR1 is MNHNY and CDR2 is SVGAGI in the germline V gene (reference sequence). The junction had 15 bases not matched to a gene; V was cut back by 4 bases and J by 11 bases. The CDR3 DNA follows: TGTGCCAGCAGTTCCCTCGGACTAGCGGGTTACAATGAGCAGTACTTC. Its translation: CASSSLGLAGYNEQYF.

J is TRBJ1-1 and V is TRBV4-2; no clear D gene. The V gene's germline CDR1 is LGHNA and CDR2 YNFKEQ. V lost 3 bases to trimming and J lost 1 base, with 9 bases between them. The CDR3 has 14 amino acids. The CDR3 sequence: CASSHEVRNTEAFF. The CDR3 DNA reads as TGTGCCAGCAGCCATGAGGTTCGGAACACTGAAGCTTTCTTT.

This clonotype was seen only a few times. The chain links TRBV27 to TRBJ2-1; the D gene is possibly TRBD2 (5 bases). The CDR3 extends over 14 amino acids. Deletions cut 5 bases from V and 10 bases from J, with 18 bases between. The germline V gene encodes CDR1 MNHEY and CDR2 SMNVEV (reference sequence). In DNA, the CDR3 is TGTGCCAGCAGTCCCCAACGGCCCCCGGGGGAGCAGTTCTTC. Translated, it gives CASSPQRPPGEQFF.

This clonotype was seen only a few times. The J gene is TRBJ2-7, the V gene TRBV2; 7 bases fit TRBD1. Trimming removed 8 bases from V and 4 bases from J; junction bases left unmatched: 14. CDR3 length equals 15 residues. Per germline, CDR1 SNHLY and CDR2 FYNNEI. CDR3 in amino acids: CASLGEETGWYEQYF. The CDR3 coding sequence is TGTGCCAGCCTGGGGGAAGAGACAGGGTGGTACGAGCAGTACTTC.

The rearrangement links TRBV29-1 to TRBJ2-7, with D possibly being TRBD1 (5 bases). The V gene lost 7 bases and the J gene lost 5 bases, with 15 bases spanning the gap. Per germline, CDR1 SQVTM and CDR2 ANQGSEA. The CDR3 runs 12 residues. The CDR3 loop is CSASTVGHEQYF. CDR3 in DNA: TGCAGCGCTTCTACAGTGGGGCACGAGCAGTACTTC.

V and J are TRBV20-1 and TRBJ1-5, with 7 nucleotides matching TRBD1. CDR1 DFQATT and CDR2 SNEGSKA come from the germline V gene (reference sequence). The trim removed 6 bases at V and 3 bases at J, leaving 11 bases unmatched. CDR3 length: 15 residues. The CDR3 protein is CSAPTGGQYNQPQHF. In nucleotides, the CDR3 is TGCAGTGCCCCGACGGGGGGACAGTACAATCAGCCCCAGCATTTT.

The V gene is TRBV7-2, the J gene TRBJ1-1, with 12 bases matching TRBD1. The CDR3 spans 14 residues. CDR1 and CDR2 (germline): SGHTA, FQGNSA. The J segment lost 5 bases and the V segment lost 10 bases, leaving 8 bases of the junction unmatched. CDR3 loop: CATPGQGAWTEAFF. CDR3 in DNA: TGTGCCACACCGGGACAGGGGGCCTGGACTGAAGCTTTCTTT.

This chain links TRBV10-3 with TRBJ2-7, with D perhaps TRBD2 (6 bases). Trimming took 0 bases from V and 3 from J, leaving 12 bases between them. The length of the CDR3 is 15 residues. In germline, CDR1 is ENHRY, CDR2 SYGVKD. The CDR3 is CAISESGTGLYEQYF. CDR3 coding DNA: TGTGCCATCAGTGAGTCCGGGACGGGACTCTACGAGCAGTACTTC.

CDR3 in DNA: TGTGCCAGCAGTTTTGTACAGGAAGGAGGCTACACCTTC. Translating it yields CASSFVQEGGYTF. The chain couples TRBV12-3 or TRBV12-4 to TRBJ1-2, with D possibly matching TRBD1 (5 bases). The CDR3 has 13 amino acids. V was clipped by 3 bases and J by 8 bases, with 13 bases between them.

This clonotype was picked up a small number of times. V and J are TRBV12-3 or TRBV12-4 and TRBJ2-7; tentatively, D is TRBD1 (5 bases). V was cut by 7 bases and J by 3 bases, with 7 bases left in between. The CDR3 sequence is 11 residues long. CDR3 in amino acids: CASKRGYEQYF. The CDR3 DNA is TGTGCCAGCAAAAGGGGCTACGAGCAGTACTTC.

Worth noting for this clonotype: Compared with germline, one end of the junction differs, possibly owing to a read error. The gene calls are TRBV7-2 and TRBJ2-3; no clear D gene. From germline, CDR1 is SGHTA and CDR2 FQGNSA. The CDR3 contains 15 residues. Written as DNA, the CDR3 is TGTGCCAGCAGGGTGAACCTTTTTAGCACAGATACGCGGTATTTT. Protein product: CASRVNLFSTDTRYF.

The CDR3 reads CASSESTGAFYEQYF. The CDR3 DNA is TGTGCCAGCAGTGAATCGACAGGGGCCTTCTACGAGCAGTACTTC. The gene calls are TRBV25-1 and TRBJ2-7; 8 nucleotides match TRBD1. Germline assignment: CDR1 MGHDK and CDR2 SYGVNS. Trimming at V came to 1 base and at J to 3 bases, leaving 5 bases not matched to a gene. This CDR3 has 15 amino acids.

This chain connects TRBV20-1 to TRBJ2-7; no firm D call. This CDR3 has 11 amino acids. Germline CDR1 DFQATT, CDR2 SNEGSKA (reference sequence). V was trimmed by 3 bases and J by 2 bases, leaving 5 bases between them. CDR3 bases: TGCAGTGCTAGCGGTACCTACGAGCAGTACTTC. Translation gives CSASGTYEQYF.

The chain recombines TRBV3-1 with TRBJ1-5, with a possible D match to TRBD1 (5 bases). Per the germline V gene, CDR1 is LGHDT and CDR2 is YNNKEL (reference sequence). The CDR3 has 12 amino acids. V lost 1 base, J lost 8 bases, and 6 bases lay in between. CDR3 DNA: TGTGCCAGCAGCCAAGGGGGGGAGCCCCAGCATTTT. The encoded protein is CASSQGGEPQHF. The whole variable domain, remainder taken from reference TRBV3-1 and TRBJ1-5, is DTAVSQTPKYLVTQMGNDKSIKCEQNLGHDTMYWYKQDSKKFLKIMFSYNNKELIINETVPNRFSPKSPDKAHLNLHINSLELGDSAVYFCASSQGGEPQHFGDGTRLSIL.

This clonotype was observed a handful of times. This sequence joins TRBV12-3 or TRBV12-4 and TRBJ2-4; the D is unclear. V shed 3 bases and J shed 8 bases, with 11 bases lying between them. The CDR3 sequence is 13 residues long. For the CDR3, the DNA is TGTGCCAGCAGTTTGGCAGACGCCGACATTCAGTACTTC. Translated: CASSLADADIQYF.